This T cell receptor (beta chain) appears in the sequencing data of a study of identical twins. Whole-study results and caveats: Among out-of-frame alpha sequences shared by twins, low generation probability occurred in excess. Sequences that were beta out-of-frame showed weaker excess twin sharing.

A universal primer site was created by template switching, with the cDNA bearing unique molecular identifiers. TCRdb analysed the 5' RACE reads with MiXCR anew, one entry per CDR3 protein. The table includes 1.5 million to 2 million distinct CDR3 sequences, about 31% detected once. This CDR3 has 14 amino acids. The V end lost 1 base, the J end lost 0 bases, and 10 bases lay between the germline ends. Germline lookup yields CDR1 DFQATT and CDR2 SNEGSKA (reference sequence). Comments on this clonotype: Its antigen is as yet unknown.

Donors uniformly comprised healthy Caucasians. The sample was cord blood. The V and J genes are TRBV20-1 and TRBJ2-7; the D gene is possibly TRBD2 (5 bases). The receptor's source is a newborn girl in good health. Here the CDR3 reads CSARVSSRSYEQYF. CDR3 coding DNA: TGCAGTGCTAGAGTTTCTAGCCGCTCCTACGAGCAGTACTTC.